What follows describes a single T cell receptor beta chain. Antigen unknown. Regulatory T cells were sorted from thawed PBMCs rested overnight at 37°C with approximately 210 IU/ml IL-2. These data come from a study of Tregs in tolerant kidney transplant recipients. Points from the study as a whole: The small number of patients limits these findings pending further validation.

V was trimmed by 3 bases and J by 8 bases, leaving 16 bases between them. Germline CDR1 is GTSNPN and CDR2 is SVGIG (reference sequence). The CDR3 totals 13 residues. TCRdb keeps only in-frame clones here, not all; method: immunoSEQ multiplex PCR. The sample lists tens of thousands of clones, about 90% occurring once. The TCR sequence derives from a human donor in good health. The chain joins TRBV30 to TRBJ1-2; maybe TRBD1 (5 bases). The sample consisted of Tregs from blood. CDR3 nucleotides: TGTGCCTGGAGACACTCGGGGGGTTCGGGCTACACCTTC. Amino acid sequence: CAWRHSGGSGYTF.